The source of this T cell receptor (beta chain) is a study of T cell therapy after organ transplantation. Study-level information: Blood for the short-term post-therapy sample came 4 to 8 weeks after therapy. Regarding the study as a whole: In nonresponders, large pretherapy expansions changed minimally after therapy. Lower pretherapy CD8 clonality went with larger post-therapy fold change.

The CDR3 has 14 amino acids. Trimming removed 6 bases at V and 0 bases at J, with 11 bases between. Germline-derived CDR1 and CDR2 are LNHDA and SQIVND (reference sequence). Turning to this clone: Its antigen is still unknown.

Clones were sequenced by immunoSEQ multiplex PCR, and TCRdb holds only the in-frame ones, with some missing. The repertoire holds 15,000 to 20,000 clones, with approximately 85% as singletons. Regarding time point: 4-8 weeks after completion of therapy. The rearrangement links TRBV19 to TRBJ1-2; no clear D gene. The origin of this receptor is a human patient who had received a solid organ transplant and had CMV disease. The graft donor may account for some of the T cells. The starting material was CD8+ T cells from blood, obtained after autologous CMV-specific T cell therapy. CDR3 sequence: CASSRFGANYGYTF. The CDR3 DNA is TGTGCCAGTAGCCGGTTCGGAGCTAACTATGGCTACACCTTC.